This T cell receptor beta chain was found in a study of blood T cell repertoires in COVID-19 (dated by TCRdb to between 2020 and 2021). About the study as a whole: The collaborator samples originated in the United States, Italy and Spain and spanned the acute and convalescent phases of COVID-19. Samples were obtained from the ongoing ImmuneRACE study (first 160 participants) and from 1,200 or so subjects provided by 6 global collaborators. The repertoires were made available in a free public database intended to serve as a resource for research on the immune response to SARS-CoV-2. Nearly every sample came with metadata listing a de-identified subject ID, COVID-19 status, age in years and sex. The prospective study material was composed of cDNA or gDNA derived from T cells, B-cell-depleted T cells, or PBMCs. The dataset comprised deeply sampled blood TCRbeta repertoires from subjects exposed to, actively infected with, or recovered from COVID-19. HLA class I and class II types, where available, came from metadata supplied by the sample provider rather than from assay-based typing.

On this clone itself: Its cognate antigen has yet to be identified. No much larger clone is present one base from it, and per-base qualities are unavailable.

The immunoSEQ Assay, a bias-controlled multiplex PCR, was used to amplify TCRbeta CDR3 regions from genomic DNA. Processing in the source paper ran as follows. Within the assay, amplification of reference gene primers was used to estimate how many nucleated cells each sample contained. To quantify the absolute abundance of each unique TCRbeta CDR3 rearrangement, sequence reads were collapsed and filtered. For each sample, productive Simpson clonality was calculated as the square root of Simpson's diversity index across productive rearrangements. In TCRdb, the immuneACCESS table is reduced to in-frame sequences with V and J assigned. These tables do not hold every clone; where another copy was compared, an unresolved V gene accounts for under half, and the others remain unexplained. That table furnishes V, J and clone size, whereas the DNA furnished D and trimming. Recorded for this sample are a few hundred thousand clones; around 89% of them occurred a single time. The leading ten clones occupy about 2.2% of the sample.

What the authors observed across the whole study: The amount of clinical and demographic metadata varied by source and participant and was provided uncurated.

Sequences SGHTS (CDR1) and YDEGEE (CDR2) are obtained from the germline V gene. Including cysteine and phenylalanine, the CDR3 has 14 amino acids. The entry retains the CDR3 DNA only, 42 bases that are in frame from base 1. At the junction V is shortened by 1 base and J by 2 bases, with 7 bases in between. Participants in the prospective study were aged roughly 18 to 100 years, lived in 24 United States geographic areas, and enrolled through a virtual design. To assign participants to cohorts, the prospective study relied on clinical history that participants themselves reported in a screening survey and a study questionnaire. ImmuneRACE Cohort 3 recovered participants were defined by two consecutive negative NP/OP PCR tests, healthcare professional clearance, or symptom resolution. In the prospective study, mobile phlebotomists collected whole blood, serum and a nasopharyngeal or oropharyngeal swab from each participant. Additional blood draws and questionnaires over an approximately 2-month period could optionally be provided by prospective study participants. Before DNA extraction, prospective study blood samples were shipped either frozen or at room temperature.

The sample comprised PBMCs or T cells enriched from blood (not recorded which). The receptor's source is a woman younger than 30 who had recovered from COVID-19. The chain is assembled from TRBV5-8 and TRBJ1-5; the D gene is perhaps TRBD1, on 6 matching bases. The base sequence is TGTGCCAGCAGCTTGCGACAGGGCAATCAGCCCCAGCATTTT. The encoded protein is CASSLRQGNQPQHF.